This record covers a single T cell receptor (beta chain). As yet, its antigen is unknown. Every single donor gave one heparinised blood draw, and these averaged around 110 mL. Unmatched junction bases numbered 3, after V lost 6 bases and J lost 2 bases. The CDR3 consists of 13 residues. Germline loops: CDR1 MNHEY, CDR2 SVGAGI. Sequencing targeted expressed TCRB transcripts, as all isolated RNA had been reverse transcribed. The assay was immunoSEQ multiplex PCR, and TCRdb's table has in-frame clones only and misses some. This sample yields roughly 150,000 clones, of which 11% are seen a single time; over 2% belongs to the top ten. This entry belongs to a study of beta chain features in type 1 diabetes. Study outcomes and limitations: VDJ junctions from type 1 diabetes patients carried fewer insertions and larger deletions.

This sequence was found in a man aged 18 to 35 in good health. The gene calls are TRBV6-5 and TRBJ1-1; the match to TRBD1 covers 7 bases. The sequenced sample was central memory CD4+ T cells from blood. CDR3 in amino acids: CASRRQGNTEAFF. The CDR3 DNA sequence: TGTGCCAGCAGAAGACAGGGTAACACTGAAGCTTTCTTT.